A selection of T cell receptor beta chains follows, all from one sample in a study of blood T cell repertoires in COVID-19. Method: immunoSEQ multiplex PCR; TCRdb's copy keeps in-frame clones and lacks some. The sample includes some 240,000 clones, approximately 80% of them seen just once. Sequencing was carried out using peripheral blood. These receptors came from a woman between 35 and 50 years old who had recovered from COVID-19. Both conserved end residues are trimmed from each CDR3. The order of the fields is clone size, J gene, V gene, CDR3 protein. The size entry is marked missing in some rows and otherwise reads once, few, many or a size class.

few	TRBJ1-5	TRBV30	AWSVMGGYQPQH
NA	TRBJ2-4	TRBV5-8	ASRTGPENIQY
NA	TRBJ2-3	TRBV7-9	ASSPPGLAYTDTQY
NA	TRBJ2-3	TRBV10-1	ASSTGSFQGTQY
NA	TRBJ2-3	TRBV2	ASGAGGLDTQY
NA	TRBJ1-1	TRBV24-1	ATRIGENTEAF
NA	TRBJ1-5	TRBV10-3	AISEGRGGQPQH
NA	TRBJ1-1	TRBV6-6	ASTGGVEAF
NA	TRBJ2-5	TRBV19	ASKAGDKKKTQY
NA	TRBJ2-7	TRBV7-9	ASSFGTGESYEQY
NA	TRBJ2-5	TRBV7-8	ASSPGLAFQETQY
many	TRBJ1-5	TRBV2	ASSEFSGGQPQH
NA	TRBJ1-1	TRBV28	ASSDGDIWNTEAF
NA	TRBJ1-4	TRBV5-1	ASSLGGSEDEKLF
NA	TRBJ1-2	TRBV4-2	ASSQEVRLGYT
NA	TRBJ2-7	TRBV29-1	SAATDYEQY
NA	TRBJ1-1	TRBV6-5	ASSYSNGGGTEAF
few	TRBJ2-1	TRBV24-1	ATRGTGGSNEQF
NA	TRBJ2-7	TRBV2	ASSPRDYSYEQY
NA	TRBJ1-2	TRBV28	ASSDLNRDRGHGYT
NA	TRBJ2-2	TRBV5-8	ASSTGQGLDTGELF
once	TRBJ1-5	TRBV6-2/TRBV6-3	ASSYFLQPQH
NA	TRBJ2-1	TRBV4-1	ASSQDVGLRDSYNEQF
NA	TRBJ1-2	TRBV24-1	ATSDGQGGYGYT
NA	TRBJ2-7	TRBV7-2	ASSPVDSGEQY
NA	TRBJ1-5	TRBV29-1	SVGERDRNQPQH
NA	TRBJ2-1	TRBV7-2	ASSLVGSGSYNEQF
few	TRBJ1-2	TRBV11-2	ASSPTPGAIGYT
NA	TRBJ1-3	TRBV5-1	ASSLPQTGFSGNTIY
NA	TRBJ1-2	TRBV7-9	ASNSLNYGYT
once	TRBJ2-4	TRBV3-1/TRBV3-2	ASSQEGTGYY
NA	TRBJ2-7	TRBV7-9	ASSSEAGGIDEQY
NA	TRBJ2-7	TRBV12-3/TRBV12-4	ASSYSGFYEQY
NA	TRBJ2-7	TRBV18	ASSPPYGGGVNEQY
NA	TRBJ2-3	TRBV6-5	ASSYSRLGTDTQY
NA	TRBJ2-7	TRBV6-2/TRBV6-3	ASSYEPRYEQY
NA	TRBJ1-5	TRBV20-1	SASLSGQVGNQPQH
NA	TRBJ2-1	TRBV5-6	ASSTGLADYNEQF
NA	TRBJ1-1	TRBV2	ASDDRINTEAF
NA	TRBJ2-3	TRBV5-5	ASSPEGGLVTDTQY
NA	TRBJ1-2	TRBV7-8	ASSPGQTYGYT
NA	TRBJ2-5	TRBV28	ASRRSGGPEETQY
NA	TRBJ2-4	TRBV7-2	ASSPLGDLAKNIQY